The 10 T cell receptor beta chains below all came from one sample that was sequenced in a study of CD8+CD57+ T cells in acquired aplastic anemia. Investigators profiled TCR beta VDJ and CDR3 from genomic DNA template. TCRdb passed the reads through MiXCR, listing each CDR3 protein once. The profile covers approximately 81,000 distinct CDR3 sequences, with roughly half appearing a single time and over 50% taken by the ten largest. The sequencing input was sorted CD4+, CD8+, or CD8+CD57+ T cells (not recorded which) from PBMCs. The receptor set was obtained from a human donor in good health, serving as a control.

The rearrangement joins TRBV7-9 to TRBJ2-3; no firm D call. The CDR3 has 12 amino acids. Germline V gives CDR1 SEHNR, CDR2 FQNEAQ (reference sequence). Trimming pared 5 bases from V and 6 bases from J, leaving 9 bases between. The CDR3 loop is CASSVRTDTQYF. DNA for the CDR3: TGTGCCAGCAGCGTGCGGACGGATACGCAGTATTTT.

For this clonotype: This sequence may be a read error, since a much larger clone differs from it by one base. CDR3 DNA sequence: TGTGCCAGCAGCTTCGGGGGGCGCTGGGGTGGCTACACCTTC. Protein: CASSFGGRWGGYTF. The rearrangement joins TRBV5-8 to TRBJ1-2; possibly TRBD1 for D (6 bases). Trimming stripped 2 bases from V and 7 bases from J, with 15 bases between. Germline V gives CDR1 SGHTS, CDR2 YDEGEE. The CDR3 totals 14 residues.

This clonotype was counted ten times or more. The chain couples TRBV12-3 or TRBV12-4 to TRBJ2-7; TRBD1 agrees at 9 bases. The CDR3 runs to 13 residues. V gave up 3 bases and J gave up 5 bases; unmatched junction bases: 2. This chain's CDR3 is CASSFGTGNEQYF. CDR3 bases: TGTGCCAGCAGTTTTGGGACAGGGAACGAGCAGTACTTC.

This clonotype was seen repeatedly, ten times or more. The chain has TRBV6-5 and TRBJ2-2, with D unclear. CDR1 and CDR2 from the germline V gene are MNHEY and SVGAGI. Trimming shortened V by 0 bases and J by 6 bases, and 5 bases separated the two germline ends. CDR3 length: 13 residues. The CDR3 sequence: CASSYSRSGELFF. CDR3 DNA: TGTGCCAGCAGTTACTCACGATCCGGGGAGCTGTTTTTT.

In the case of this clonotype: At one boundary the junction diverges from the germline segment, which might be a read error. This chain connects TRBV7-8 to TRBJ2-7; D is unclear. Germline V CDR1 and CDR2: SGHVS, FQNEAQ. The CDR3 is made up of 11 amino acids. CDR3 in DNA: TGTGCCAGCAGCTACTTCAACGAGCGGTACTTC. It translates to CASSYFNERYF.

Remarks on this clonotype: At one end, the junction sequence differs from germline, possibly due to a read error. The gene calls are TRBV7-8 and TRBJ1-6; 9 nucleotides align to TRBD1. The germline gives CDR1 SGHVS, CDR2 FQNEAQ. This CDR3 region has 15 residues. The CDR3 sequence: CASSLGGQGNSSLHF. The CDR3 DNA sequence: TGTGCCAGCAGCTTAGGTGGACAGGGGAATTCATCCCTCCACTTT.

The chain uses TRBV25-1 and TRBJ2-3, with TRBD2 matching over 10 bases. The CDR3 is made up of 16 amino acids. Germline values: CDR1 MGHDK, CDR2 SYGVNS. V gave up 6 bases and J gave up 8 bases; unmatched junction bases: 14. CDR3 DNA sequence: TGTGCCAGCAGCGTATCCCTAGCGGGAGCGGGTGGTACGCAGTATTTT. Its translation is CASSVSLAGAGGTQYF.

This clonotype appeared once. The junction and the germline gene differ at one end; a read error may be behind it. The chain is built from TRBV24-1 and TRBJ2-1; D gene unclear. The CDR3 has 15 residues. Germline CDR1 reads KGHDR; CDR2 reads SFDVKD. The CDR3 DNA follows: TGTGCCACCAGTGACTTGCGAGGTAACAACAATGAGCGGTTCTTC. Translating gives CATSDLRGNNNERFF.

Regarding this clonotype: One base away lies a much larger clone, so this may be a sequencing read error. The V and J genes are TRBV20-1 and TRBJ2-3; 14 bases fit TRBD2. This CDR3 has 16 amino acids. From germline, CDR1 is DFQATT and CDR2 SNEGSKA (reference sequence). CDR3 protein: CGARLAGGPSTDTQYF. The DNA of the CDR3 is TGCGGTGCTAGACTAGCGGGGGGGCCAAGCACAGATACGCAGTATTTT.

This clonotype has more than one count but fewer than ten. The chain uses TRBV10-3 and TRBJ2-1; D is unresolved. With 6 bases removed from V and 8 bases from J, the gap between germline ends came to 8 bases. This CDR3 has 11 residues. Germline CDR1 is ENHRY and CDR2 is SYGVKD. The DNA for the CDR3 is TGTGCCATCAGCTCCGTCGATGAGCAGTTCTTC. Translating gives CAISSVDEQFF.